Following are 18 T cell receptor beta chains from one sample sequenced in a study of cytomegalovirus exposure and HLA in healthy donors. Researchers ran the PCR with 60 Vbeta and 13 Jbeta primers. The repertoire was sequenced with immunoSEQ multiplex PCR; TCRdb's copy has only in-frame clones and lacks some. This sample yields 170,000 or so clones, of which 70% to 85% are seen a single time; about 4.9% belongs to the top ten. The specimen was PBMCs. These receptors all come from a young man in good health and CMV-seronegative.

The chain has TRBV6-6 and TRBJ1-1, with D unresolved. The CDR3 has 15 residues. With 6 bases removed from V and 0 bases from J, the gap between germline ends came to 14 bases. The germline CDR1 and CDR2 sequences are MNHNY and SVGAGI (reference sequence). For the CDR3, the DNA is TGTGCCAGCAGGCGAGACTTATCAGTGAACACTGAAGCTTTCTTT. It yields the protein CASRRDLSVNTEAFF.

This clone was observed a handful of times. The chain links TRBV7-9 to TRBJ2-2, with a tentative D call TRBD2 (6 bases). This CDR3 comprises 15 residues. The V gene's germline CDR1 is SEHNR and CDR2 FQNEAQ (reference sequence). Between the trimmed V and J ends, which lost 4 bases and 5 bases, there was a span of 14 bases. As DNA, the CDR3 is TGTGCCAGCAGCTACCGACATGGAGGGACCGGGGAGCTGTTTTTT. Its protein is CASSYRHGGTGELFF.

V and J are TRBV30 and TRBJ1-4; D gene ambiguous. V was clipped by 4 bases and J by 8 bases, with 14 bases between them. The CDR3 is 13 amino acids. Looked up from germline, CDR1 is GTSNPN and CDR2 is SVGIG (reference sequence). The CDR3 reads CAWKLPSPEKLFF. The CDR3 region has the DNA TGTGCCTGGAAACTCCCGTCCCCCGAAAAACTGTTTTTT.

This clone was counted once. This chain connects TRBV19 to TRBJ2-4, with a tentative D call TRBD1 (6 bases). V was trimmed by 6 bases and J by 1 base, leaving 13 bases between them. The CDR3 sequence is 15 residues long. Germline V gives CDR1 LNHDA, CDR2 SQIVND (reference sequence). The CDR3 reads CASSRQADAKNIQYF. In nucleotides, the CDR3 is TGTGCCAGTAGCAGACAGGCAGACGCCAAAAACATTCAGTACTTC.

This clone was detected once. J is TRBJ2-7 and V is TRBV28, with D possibly TRBD2 on 6 matching bases. CDR1 and CDR2 (germline): MDHEN, SYDVKM. The V end was cut by 3 bases, the J end by 5 bases, with 17 bases between. There are 15 residues in the CDR3. The CDR3 loop reads CASSFGRRLVDEQYF. CDR3 nucleotide sequence: TGTGCCAGCAGTTTTGGTCGCCGACTAGTCGACGAGCAGTACTTC.

Written as DNA, the CDR3 is TGTGCCAGCAGCGTAGAACTGTGGGGGCGCCCACATGGCTACACCTTC. This sequence encodes CASSVELWGRPHGYTF. The rearrangement joins TRBV9 to TRBJ1-2; possible D gene TRBD1, 6 bases. The germline V gene encodes CDR1 SGDLS and CDR2 YYNGEE. This CDR3 contains 16 residues. The V gene lost 0 bases and the J gene lost 6 bases, with 18 bases spanning the gap.

The rearrangement joins TRBV19 to TRBJ1-1; no clear D gene. Germline loops: CDR1 LNHDA, CDR2 SQIVND (reference sequence). V was shortened by 1 base and J by 0 bases, with 9 bases between the two germline ends. This CDR3 spans 15 amino acids. CDR3 amino acids: CASSIGGEMNTEAFF. The CDR3 DNA sequence: TGTGCCAGTAGTATAGGAGGAGAGATGAACACTGAAGCTTTCTTT.

The chain recombines TRBV5-4 with TRBJ2-5, with TRBD1 as a possible D gene (5 bases). The V gene's germline CDR1 is SGHNT and CDR2 YYREEE (reference sequence). This CDR3 comprises 14 residues. Trimming took off 2 bases at V and 0 bases at J, with 8 bases between the two ends. The CDR3 DNA sequence: TGTGCCAGCAGCTTAAGACAGTACCAAGAGACCCAGTACTTC. Its protein is CASSLRQYQETQYF.

The chain uses TRBV7-9 and TRBJ2-7; D gene ambiguous. V dropped 4 bases and J dropped 4 bases, with 11 bases sitting between them. CDR1 is SEHNR, CDR2 FQNEAQ, per germline (reference sequence). There are 13 residues in the CDR3. In nucleotides, the CDR3 is TGTGCCAGCAGCTCCCCCGCTAGATACGAGCAGTACTTC. It codes for CASSSPARYEQYF.

The rearrangement links TRBV28 to TRBJ2-2; D is uncertain. Looked up from germline, CDR1 is MDHEN and CDR2 is SYDVKM. The germline V and J ends were trimmed by 5 bases and 5 bases, with 12 bases remaining between them. This CDR3 has 14 residues. CDR3 in DNA: TGTGCCAGCAGTGACCTATCCAGGACCGGGGAGCTGTTTTTT. It specifies CASSDLSRTGELFF.

The CDR3 reads CASSYSSSREQFF. The CDR3, as DNA: TGTGCCAGCAGTTACTCTAGCTCTCGGGAGCAGTTCTTC. The chain combines TRBV6-5 with TRBJ2-1, with D unclear. V was trimmed by 0 bases and J by 10 bases, leaving 10 bases between them. The CDR3 length is 13 residues. Germline values: CDR1 MNHEY, CDR2 SVGAGI.

This chain links TRBV4-1 with TRBJ1-2, with D maybe TRBD1 (5 bases). The CDR3 has 16 residues. Germline values: CDR1 MGHRA, CDR2 YSYEKL. Trimming shortened V by 0 bases and J by 5 bases, and 16 bases separated the two germline ends. As DNA, the CDR3 is TGCGCCAGCAGCCAAGATAGGAGGGGTCTTTCGTATGGCTACACCTTC. As protein: CASSQDRRGLSYGYTF.

This CDR3 reads CASSLGTTKETQYF. CDR3 coding DNA: TGTGCCAGCAGCCTCGGGACTACCAAAGAGACCCAGTACTTC. J is TRBJ2-5 and V is TRBV9; 7 bases line up with TRBD2. CDR3 length equals 14 residues. V trimming: 4 bases; J trimming: 3 bases; junction bases outside the gene matches: 6. The germline V gene encodes CDR1 SGDLS and CDR2 YYNGEE.

The rearrangement uses TRBV1 and TRBJ1-6. TRBV1 is a pseudogene locus. This CDR3 is built from 15 residues. The CDR3 nucleotides are TGCACCAGCAGCCAAGGAGGCAGCTATAATTCACCCCTCCACTTT. This codes for CTSSQGGSYNSPLHF.

The chain couples TRBV11-3 to TRBJ1-3, with 8 bases identical to TRBD1. There are 16 residues in the CDR3. J lost 0 bases, V lost 5 bases, and 6 bases had no gene match. Germline lookup yields CDR1 SGHNT and CDR2 YENEEA. The CDR3 region has the DNA TGTGCCAGCAGCCCCAACAGGGGGGACTCTGGAAACACCATATATTTT. This codes for CASSPNRGDSGNTIYF.

This chain uses TRBV5-1 with TRBJ1-2; possibly TRBD1 for D (6 bases). V was cut by 3 bases and J by 3 bases, with 15 bases left in between. The germline V gene has CDR1 SGHRS and CDR2 YFSETQ. CDR3 size: 15 residues. CDR3 sequence (DNA): TGCGCCAGCAGCTCGGGGACACTGAATGACTATGGCTACACCTTC. Translating gives CASSSGTLNDYGYTF.

The chain uses TRBV9 and TRBJ1-1; D is ambiguous. CDR3 size: 13 residues. Looked up from germline, CDR1 is SGDLS and CDR2 is YYNGEE. V was pared by 0 bases and J by 0 bases, with 3 bases between. For the CDR3, the DNA is TGTGCCAGCAGCGTAGCGGTGAACACTGAAGCTTTCTTT. Its translation: CASSVAVNTEAFF.

V usage is TRBV14 and J usage is TRBJ1-4; no clear D. This CDR3 contains 16 residues. The V gene's germline CDR1 is SGHDN and CDR2 FVKESK. The V and J ends lost 1 base and 4 bases respectively, with 13 bases between them. This chain's CDR3 is CASSQGRRPINEKLFF. The CDR3 nucleotides are TGTGCCAGCAGCCAAGGAAGGAGACCGATTAATGAAAAACTGTTTTTT.